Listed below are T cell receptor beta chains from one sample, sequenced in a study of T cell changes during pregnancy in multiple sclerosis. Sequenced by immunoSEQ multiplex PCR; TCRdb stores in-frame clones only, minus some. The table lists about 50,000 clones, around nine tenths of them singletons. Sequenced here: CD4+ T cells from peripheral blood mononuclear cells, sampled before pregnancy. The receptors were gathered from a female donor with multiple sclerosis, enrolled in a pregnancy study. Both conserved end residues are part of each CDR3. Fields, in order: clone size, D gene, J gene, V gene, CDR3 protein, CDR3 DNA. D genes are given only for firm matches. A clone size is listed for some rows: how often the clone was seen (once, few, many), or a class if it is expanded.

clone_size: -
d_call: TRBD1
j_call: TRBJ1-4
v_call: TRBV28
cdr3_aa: CASSTTGQGDEKLFF
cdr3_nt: TGTGCCAGCAGTACGACCGGACAGGGAGATGAAAAACTGTTTTTT

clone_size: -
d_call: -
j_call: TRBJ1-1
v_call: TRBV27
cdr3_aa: CASSVAGRPEAFF
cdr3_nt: TGTGCCAGCTCTGTCGCAGGGAGGCCTGAAGCTTTCTTT

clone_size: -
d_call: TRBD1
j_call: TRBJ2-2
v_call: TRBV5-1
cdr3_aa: CASSPRQGANTGELFF
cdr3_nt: TGCGCCAGCAGCCCCAGACAGGGAGCGAACACCGGGGAGCTGTTTTTT

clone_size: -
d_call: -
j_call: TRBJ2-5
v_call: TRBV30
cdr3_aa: CAWSVSETQYF
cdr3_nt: TGTGCCTGGAGTGTATCGGAGACCCAGTACTTC

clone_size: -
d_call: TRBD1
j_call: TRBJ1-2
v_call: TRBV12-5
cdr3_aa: CASGLVTGGWGYTF
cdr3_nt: TGTGCTAGTGGTTTGGTTACAGGGGGATGGGGCTACACCTTC

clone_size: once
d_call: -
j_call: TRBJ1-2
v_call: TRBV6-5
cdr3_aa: CASSYNRADGYTF
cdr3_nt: TGTGCCAGCAGTTACAACAGGGCGGATGGCTACACCTTC

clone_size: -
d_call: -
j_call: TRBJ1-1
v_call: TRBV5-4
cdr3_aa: CASSLDGGMNTEAFF
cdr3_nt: TGTGCCAGCAGCTTAGACGGGGGGATGAACACTGAAGCTTTCTTT

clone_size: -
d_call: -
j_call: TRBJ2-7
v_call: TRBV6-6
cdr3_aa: CATLETGASYEQYF
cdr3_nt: TGTGCCACCCTGGAGACGGGAGCCTCCTACGAGCAGTACTTC

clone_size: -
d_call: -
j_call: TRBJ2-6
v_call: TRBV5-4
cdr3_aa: CASSTTPSGANVLTF
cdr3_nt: TGTGCCAGCAGCACAACCCCCTCTGGGGCCAACGTCCTGACTTTC

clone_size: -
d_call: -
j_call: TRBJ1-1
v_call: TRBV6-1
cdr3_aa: CASSQWNTEAFF
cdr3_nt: TGTGCCAGCAGCCAATGGAACACTGAAGCTTTCTTT

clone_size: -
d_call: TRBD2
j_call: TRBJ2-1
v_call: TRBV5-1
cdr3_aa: CASSLDRLAPYNEQFF
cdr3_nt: TGCGCCAGCAGCTTGGACCGACTAGCCCCCTACAATGAGCAGTTCTTC

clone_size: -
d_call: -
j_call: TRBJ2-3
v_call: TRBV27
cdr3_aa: CASSLLRGHITDTQYF
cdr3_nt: TGTGCCAGCAGTTTATTACGCGGCCATATCACAGATACGCAGTATTTT

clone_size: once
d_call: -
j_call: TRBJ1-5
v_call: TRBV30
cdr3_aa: CAWSVFGGVNQPQHF
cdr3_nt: TGTGCCTGGAGTGTGTTCGGGGGGGTCAATCAGCCCCAGCATTTT

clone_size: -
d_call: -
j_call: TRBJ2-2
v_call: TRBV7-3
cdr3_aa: CASSLKGRGNTGELFF
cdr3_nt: TGTGCCAGCAGCTTAAAGGGCAGGGGGAACACCGGGGAGCTGTTTTTT

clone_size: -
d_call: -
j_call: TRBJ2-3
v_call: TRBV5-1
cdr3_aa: CASSLKGHTDTQYF
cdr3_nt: TGCGCCAGCAGCTTGAAGGGGCATACAGATACGCAGTATTTT

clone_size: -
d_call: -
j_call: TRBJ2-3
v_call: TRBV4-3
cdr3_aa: CASSQESRGVVLDTQYF
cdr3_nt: TGCGCCAGCAGCCAAGAATCGCGGGGAGTGGTATTGGATACGCAGTATTTT

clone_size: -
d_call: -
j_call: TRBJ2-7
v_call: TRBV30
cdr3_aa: CAWSAMTVHEQYF
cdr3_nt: TGTGCCTGGAGTGCTATGACTGTCCACGAGCAGTACTTC

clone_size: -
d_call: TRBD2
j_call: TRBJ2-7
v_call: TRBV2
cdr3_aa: CASSESGGGYEQYF
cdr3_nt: TGTGCCAGCAGTGAATCGGGAGGGGGATACGAGCAGTACTTC

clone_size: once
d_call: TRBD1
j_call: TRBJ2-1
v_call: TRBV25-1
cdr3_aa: CASRQGFSYNEQFF
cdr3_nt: TGTGCCAGCAGACAGGGGTTCTCCTACAATGAGCAGTTCTTC

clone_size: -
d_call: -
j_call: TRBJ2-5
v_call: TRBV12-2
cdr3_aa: CASLLRTGGGTQYF
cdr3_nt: TGTGCAAGTCTCCTCCGGACAGGAGGGGGGACCCAGTACTTC

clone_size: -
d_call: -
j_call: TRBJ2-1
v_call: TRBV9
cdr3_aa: CASRSGSSYNEQFF
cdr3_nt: TGTGCCAGCAGGAGCGGTTCGTCCTACAATGAGCAGTTCTTC

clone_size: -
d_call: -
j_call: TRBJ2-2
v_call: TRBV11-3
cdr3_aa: CASSLSTGELFF
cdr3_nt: TGTGCCAGCAGCTTATCTACCGGGGAGCTGTTTTTT

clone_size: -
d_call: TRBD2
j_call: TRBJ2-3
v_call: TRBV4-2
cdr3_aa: CASSQGSSGRGDTQYF
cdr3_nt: TGTGCCAGCAGCCAAGGTTCCAGCGGGAGAGGGGATACGCAGTATTTT

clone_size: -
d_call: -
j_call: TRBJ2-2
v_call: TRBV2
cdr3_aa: CASSDRVYTGELFF
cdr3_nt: TGTGCCAGCAGTGACAGGGTGTACACCGGGGAGCTGTTTTTT

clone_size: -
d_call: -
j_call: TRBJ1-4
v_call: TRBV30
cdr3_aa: CAWSHRVGSNEKLFF
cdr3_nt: TGTGCCTGGAGTCACAGGGTCGGTAGTAATGAAAAACTGTTTTTT

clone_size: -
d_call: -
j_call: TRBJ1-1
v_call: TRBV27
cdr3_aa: CASSLRGNTEAFF
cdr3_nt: TGTGCCAGCAGTCTCAGGGGTAACACTGAAGCTTTCTTT

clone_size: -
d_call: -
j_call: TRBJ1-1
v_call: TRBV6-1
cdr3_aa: CASSRGTEAFF
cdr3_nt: TGTGCCAGCTCGCGGGGCACTGAAGCTTTCTTT

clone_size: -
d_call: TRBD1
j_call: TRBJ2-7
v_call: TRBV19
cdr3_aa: CASSANRGLFYEQYF
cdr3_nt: TGTGCCAGTAGTGCTAACAGGGGGCTTTTCTACGAGCAGTACTTC

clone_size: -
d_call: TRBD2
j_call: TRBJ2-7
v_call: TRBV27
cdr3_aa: CASSLKSGSTYEQYF
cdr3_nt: TGTGCCAGCAGTTTAAAGAGCGGGAGCACCTACGAGCAGTACTTC

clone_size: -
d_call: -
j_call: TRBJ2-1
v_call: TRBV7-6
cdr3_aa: CASSLDGQGVYNEQFF
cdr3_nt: TGTGCCAGCAGCTTAGACGGGCAGGGCGTCTACAATGAGCAGTTCTTC

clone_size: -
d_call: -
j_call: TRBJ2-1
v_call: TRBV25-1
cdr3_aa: CASSDSFLSSYNEQFF
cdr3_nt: TGTGCCAGCAGTGATAGCTTCCTGAGCTCCTACAATGAGCAGTTCTTC

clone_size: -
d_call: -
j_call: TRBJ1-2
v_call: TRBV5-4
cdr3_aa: CASSVYRANYGYTF
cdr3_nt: TGTGCCAGCAGCGTATACAGAGCTAACTATGGCTACACCTTC

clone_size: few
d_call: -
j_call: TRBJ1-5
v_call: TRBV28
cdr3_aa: CASQNLLPTGSHQPQHF
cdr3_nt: TGTGCCAGCCAAAACCTTCTACCAACAGGGTCGCATCAGCCCCAGCATTTT

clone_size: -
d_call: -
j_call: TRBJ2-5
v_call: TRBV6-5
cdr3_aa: CASSRGIQETQYF
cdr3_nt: TGTGCCAGCAGTCGCGGGATCCAAGAGACCCAGTACTTC

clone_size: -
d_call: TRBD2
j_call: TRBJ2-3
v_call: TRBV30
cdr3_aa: CAWSEVAGVSHTQYF
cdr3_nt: TGTGCCTGGAGTGAGGTAGCGGGAGTTTCTCATACGCAGTATTTT

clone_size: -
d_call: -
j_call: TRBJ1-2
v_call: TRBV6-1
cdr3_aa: CASRGDSGYTF
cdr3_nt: TGTGCCAGCAGGGGGGACTCTGGCTACACCTTC

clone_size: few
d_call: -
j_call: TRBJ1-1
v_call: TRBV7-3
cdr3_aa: CASRKLGDMNTEAFF
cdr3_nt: TGTGCCAGCAGAAAACTTGGGGACATGAACACTGAAGCTTTCTTT

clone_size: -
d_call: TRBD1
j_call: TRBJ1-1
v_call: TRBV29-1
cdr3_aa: CSGGEKGQGNTEAFF
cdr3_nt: TGCAGCGGCGGCGAGAAGGGACAGGGGAACACTGAAGCTTTCTTT

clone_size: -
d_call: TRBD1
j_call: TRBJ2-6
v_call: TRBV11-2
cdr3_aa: CASSPRTGDGANVLTF
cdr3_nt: TGTGCCAGCAGCCCCCGGACAGGGGATGGGGCCAACGTCCTGACTTTC

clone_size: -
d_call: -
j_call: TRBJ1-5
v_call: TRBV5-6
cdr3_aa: CASSQAGFWNQPQHF
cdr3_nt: TGTGCCAGCAGCCAGGCGGGTTTCTGGAATCAGCCCCAGCATTTT